Listed below are T cell receptor beta chains from one sample, sequenced in a study of blood T cell repertoires in COVID-19. Only in-frame clones appear in the TCRdb table, and some are missing; sequencing was by immunoSEQ multiplex PCR. The repertoire consists of 40,000 to 45,000 clones, with about 89% occurring once and the leading ten covering less than 7%. The material sequenced was peripheral blood. These receptors were collected from a human donor in a cohort sampled during active COVID-19. Each CDR3 is given with its conserved first and last residue. The D gene is left open where the match is weak. Some rows have no size entry. The others give once, few or many, or a class for an expanded clone.

length	D	V	J	size	DNA	CDR3
15	TRBD1	TRBV19	TRBJ1-2	-	TGTGCCAGTAGTATAGGTCCAGGGGGCGTCTATGGCTACACCTTC	CASSIGPGGVYGYTF
12	-	TRBV3-1/TRBV3-2	TRBJ2-5	-	TGTGCCAGCAGCCAAGATCCGAGGGTCCAGTACTTC	CASSQDPRVQYF
13	TRBD1	TRBV19	TRBJ1-1	-	TGTGCCAGTACCGACAGGGTAGGGACTGAAGCTTTCTTT	CASTDRVGTEAFF
13	-	TRBV7-2	TRBJ1-3	-	TGTGCCAGCAGCTCCATCTCTGGAAACACCATATATTTT	CASSSISGNTIYF
15	-	TRBV6-2/TRBV6-3	TRBJ1-2	-	TGTGCCAGCAGTTACGTGGGCAGATTTAACTATGGCTACACCTTC	CASSYVGRFNYGYTF
13	-	TRBV3-1/TRBV3-2	TRBJ1-4	-	TGTGCCGCAGGGCAGGCAACTAATGAAAAACTGTTTTTT	CAAGQATNEKLFF
14	-	TRBV11-2	TRBJ2-1	-	TGTGCCAGCAGTGAGTGGGGGGGCTGGGATGAGCAGTTCTTC	CASSEWGGWDEQFF
14	TRBD1	TRBV7-9	TRBJ1-4	few	TGTGCCAGCAGCTTGACAGGGTCTAATGAAAAACTGTTTTTT	CASSLTGSNEKLFF
13	-	TRBV4-1	TRBJ2-1	-	TGCGCCAGCAGCCAGGGCCTGCGCAATGAGCAGTTCTTC	CASSQGLRNEQFF
16	TRBD1	TRBV3-1/TRBV3-2	TRBJ2-5	-	TGTGCCAGCAGCCCACGACGGACAGGGGGCGCAGAGACCCAGTACTTC	CASSPRRTGGAETQYF
13	TRBD1	TRBV12-3/TRBV12-4	TRBJ1-5	-	TGTGCCAGCAGGACAGGGTTTCTTCAGCCCCAGCATTTT	CASRTGFLQPQHF
15	TRBD1	TRBV6-1	TRBJ1-5	-	TGTGCCAGCAGTGAACCGGGACAGGGCAGTCAGCCCCAGCATTTT	CASSEPGQGSQPQHF
14	-	TRBV6-6	TRBJ1-2	once	TGTGCCAGCAGCCCCCAGGTTAGAAACTATGGCTACACCTTC	CASSPQVRNYGYTF
14	-	TRBV5-1	TRBJ2-2	-	TGCGCCAGCAGCTTGGATCCGGGGGCCGGGGAGCTGTTTTTT	CASSLDPGAGELFF
16	-	TRBV11-2	TRBJ2-4	once	TGTGCCAGCAGCCCTAGCCCCGGGCTAGCCAAAAACATTCAGTACTTC	CASSPSPGLAKNIQYF
13	-	TRBV9	TRBJ1-6	-	TGTGCCAGCAGCCCCCGACTTAATTCACCCCTCCACTTT	CASSPRLNSPLHF
14	-	TRBV19	TRBJ1-1	-	TGTGCCAGTAGTAGCCAGCGCTCGAACACTGAAGCTTTCTTT	CASSSQRSNTEAFF
13	-	TRBV7-9	TRBJ2-1	-	TGTGCCAGCAGCTTGGGGCCGGGTAATGAGCAGTTCTTC	CASSLGPGNEQFF
14	TRBD1	TRBV4-1	TRBJ1-2	-	TGCGCCAGCAGCCCCCTTGGACAGGCGGGTGGCTACACCTTC	CASSPLGQAGGYTF
16	-	TRBV4-1	TRBJ2-2	-	TGCGCCAGCAGCCAAGGGTCGGCCAGGAAAACCGGGGAGCTGTTTTTT	CASSQGSARKTGELFF
12	TRBD1	TRBV5-6	TRBJ1-2	-	TGTGCCAGCAGCCCCGGGACAGGGGACACCACCTTC	CASSPGTGDTTF
13	-	TRBV3-1/TRBV3-2	TRBJ1-1	-	TGTGCCAGCAGCCAAGGGGGACACCTTGTAGCTTTCTTT	CASSQGGHLVAFF
14	TRBD2	TRBV5-1	TRBJ2-3	-	TGCGCCAGCAGCTTTAGCGGGGGCTCAGATACGCAGTATTTT	CASSFSGGSDTQYF
15	-	TRBV24-1	TRBJ2-7	-	TGTGCCACCAGTGACCAGGTGGGCAGTTCCTACGAGCAGTACTTC	CATSDQVGSSYEQYF
13	-	TRBV13	TRBJ2-1	-	TGTGCCAGCAGCTTTTCTCGTTACAATGAGCAGTTCTTC	CASSFSRYNEQFF
14	-	TRBV6-5	TRBJ1-5	-	TGTGCCAGCAGCCTAGAGGGGGTCAATCAGCCCCAGCATTTT	CASSLEGVNQPQHF
15	TRBD1	TRBV4-3	TRBJ2-2	few	TGCGCCAGCAGCCAGGAGGGACAGGGGACCGGGGAGCTGTTTTTT	CASSQEGQGTGELFF
13	TRBD1	TRBV7-2	TRBJ1-3	-	TGTGCCAGCAGCTTTTCAACAGGGGACACCATATATTTT	CASSFSTGDTIYF
14	-	TRBV3-1/TRBV3-2	TRBJ1-1	-	TGTGCCAGCAGCCAAAAACAGGGTGCCACTGAAGCTTTCTTT	CASSQKQGATEAFF
12	-	TRBV18	TRBJ2-5	few	TGTGCCAGCTCAGGGGAGAGCCAGACCCAGTACTTC	CASSGESQTQYF
15	-	TRBV7-6	TRBJ2-1	-	TGTGCCAGCAGCTTAGCGGGAGTCGCCTACAATGAGCAGTTCTTC	CASSLAGVAYNEQFF
16	TRBD2	TRBV9	TRBJ2-2	-	TGTGCCAGCAGCCCTCGGACTAGGGCGAACACCGGGGAGCTGTTTTTT	CASSPRTRANTGELFF
17	TRBD1	TRBV6-2/TRBV6-3	TRBJ1-5	-	TGTGCCAGCAGTTATGGGACAGGGGGCTATAGCAATCAGCCCCAGCATTTT	CASSYGTGGYSNQPQHF
15	-	TRBV6-5	TRBJ2-2	-	TGTGCCAGCCGTACGGGACACAGGAACACCGGGGAGCTGTTTTTT	CASRTGHRNTGELFF
15	-	TRBV5-1	TRBJ1-6	-	TGCGCCAGCAGCTTATCAAGCGGTCTGGAGTCACCCCTCCACTTT	CASSLSSGLESPLHF
14	-	TRBV30	TRBJ1-2	-	TGTGCCTGGACCCCGCAACAGGTCCGAGGAGGCTACACCTTC	CAWTPQQVRGGYTF
16	TRBD2	TRBV5-1	TRBJ2-3	-	TGCGCCAGCAGCTCTTACTGGGAGCGGGAGGAGGATACGCAGTATTTT	CASSSYWEREEDTQYF
13	TRBD1	TRBV2	TRBJ1-2	-	TGTGCCAGCGACGAAGGGACAGGATATGGCTACACCTTC	CASDEGTGYGYTF
16	-	TRBV4-2	TRBJ1-3	-	TGTGCCAGCAGCCAAGACCCGGAGGGCTCTGGAAACACCATATATTTT	CASSQDPEGSGNTIYF
14	-	TRBV6-5	TRBJ2-7	once	TGTGCCAGCAGTCCATTCCCAGGGTCGCGCGAGCAGTACTTC	CASSPFPGSREQYF
10	-	TRBV19	TRBJ2-7	-	TGTGCCAGTAGTCCCGTGGAGCAGTACTTC	CASSPVEQYF
16	-	TRBV6-2/TRBV6-3	TRBJ2-7	-	TGTGCCAGCAGTTACACTTTGGGCAGGGGTCGGAACGAGCAGTACTTC	CASSYTLGRGRNEQYF
15	TRBD2	TRBV10-3	TRBJ2-7	-	TGTGCCATCAGTGAGTCGAACCCCAGCGGGAGTATACAGTACTTC	CAISESNPSGSIQYF